The clone carrying this TCR beta chain was recorded once. Its specificity is unknown. The data belong to a study of cytomegalovirus exposure and HLA in healthy donors. The study, taken as a whole, reports: It is likely that the observed cluster of highly shared sequence variants was a sequencing artifact. Follow-up analysis seemed to connect common viral pathogens with several of the most significant clusters identified. Sequences of the TCR beta chain were said to predict the HLA-A and HLA-B alleles of most subjects accurately.

PCR involved 60 Vbeta and 13 Jbeta primers. Clones were sequenced by immunoSEQ multiplex PCR, and TCRdb holds only the in-frame ones, with some missing. The sample lists 150,000 to 200,000 clones, around 80% occurring once. The V and J ends lost 6 bases and 1 base respectively, with 10 bases between them. The CDR3 is 14 amino acids. Germline CDR1 is MNHEY and CDR2 is SMNVEV (reference sequence). The chain couples TRBV27 to TRBJ1-5, with D unclear. The sample consisted of PBMCs. This sequence originates from a girl aged 5-17 years in good health and CMV-seropositive. CDR3 amino acids: CASSPIGSNQPQHF. The DNA for the CDR3 is TGTGCCAGCAGCCCCATCGGGAGCAATCAGCCCCAGCATTTT.